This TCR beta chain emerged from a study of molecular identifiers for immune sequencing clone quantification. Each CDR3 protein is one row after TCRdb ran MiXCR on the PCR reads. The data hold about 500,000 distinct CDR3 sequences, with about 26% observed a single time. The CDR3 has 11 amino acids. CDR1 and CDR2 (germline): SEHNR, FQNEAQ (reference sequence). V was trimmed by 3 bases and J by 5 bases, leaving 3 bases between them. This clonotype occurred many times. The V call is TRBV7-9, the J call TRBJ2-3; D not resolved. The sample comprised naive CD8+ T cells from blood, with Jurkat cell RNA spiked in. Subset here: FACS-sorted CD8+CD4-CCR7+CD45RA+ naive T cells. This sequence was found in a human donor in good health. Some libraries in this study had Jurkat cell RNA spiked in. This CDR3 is CASSFQDTQYF. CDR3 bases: TGTGCCAGCAGCTTTCAAGATACGCAGTATTTT.